Each of the 6 T cell receptor beta chains below was sequenced from the same sample in a study of low-dose radiotherapy and immunotherapy resistance in tumors. Primers used for first-strand cDNA, a TRAV- and TRBV-specific set, covered both alpha and beta chains. With a V-primer adapter and a constant-region primer, TCRs were amplified for roughly 18 PCR cycles. TCRdb re-analysed the reads in MiXCR, keeping a single row per CDR3 protein. The sample holds under 90,000 distinct CDR3 sequences, 18% seen once. Specified time point: before trial treatment. The sequenced sample was PBMCs, obtained before treatment. The receptor set was obtained from a male donor with prostate cancer.

This clonotype was detected ten times or more. This chain uses TRBV6-2 or TRBV6-3 with TRBJ1-5; D is unresolved. CDR1 is MNHEY, CDR2 SVGEGT, per germline. The CDR3 runs to 15 residues. Trimming shortened V by 5 bases and J by 1 base, and 12 bases separated the two germline ends. CDR3 nucleotides: TGTGCCAGCAGTCTCCCGAAAAAAAGCAATCAGCCCCAGCATTTT. It codes for CASSLPKKSNQPQHF.

This clonotype was found many times. V usage is TRBV2 and J usage is TRBJ1-1; the D gene is possibly TRBD1 (6 bases). Germline V gene lookup returns CDR1 SNHLY and CDR2 FYNNEI. V was pared by 1 base and J by 2 bases, with 14 bases between. The CDR3 sequence is 16 residues long. The CDR3 loop is CASSEGLRQENTEAFF. The CDR3 nucleotides are TGTGCCAGCAGTGAAGGTCTGAGACAGGAAAACACTGAAGCTTTCTTT.

This clonotype was counted many times. The CDR3 protein is CASSQDPLGGAPRGGENIQYF. CDR3 bases: TGCGCCAGCAGCCAAGATCCCCTCGGGGGGGCGCCCCGGGGAGGCGAAAACATTCAGTACTTC. V is TRBV4-1 and J is TRBJ2-4; 8 bases fit TRBD2. With V trimmed by 0 bases and J by 5 bases, 21 bases remained unmatched. This CDR3 contains 21 residues. Germline V gene sequence: CDR1 MGHRA, CDR2 YSYEKL.

This clonotype was counted many times. This chain links TRBV3-1 with TRBJ2-5; D possibly matches TRBD1 or TRBD2 (7 bases each). The germline CDR1 and CDR2 sequences are LGHDT and YNNKEL (reference sequence). The CDR3 contains 16 residues. Trimming shortened V by 2 bases and J by 6 bases, and 19 bases separated the two germline ends. DNA of the CDR3: TGTGCCAGCAGCCAACTCCCGGCAGGGGGAGGGAAGACCCAGTACTTC. It is translated as CASSQLPAGGGKTQYF.

This clonotype was recorded many times. J is TRBJ2-7 and V is TRBV30; D is perhaps TRBD1 (6 bases). The germline V and J ends were trimmed by 5 bases and 2 bases, with 19 bases remaining between them. Germline CDR1 GTSNPN, CDR2 SVGIG (reference sequence). The CDR3 totals 15 residues. The CDR3 here is CAWEETRDNTYEQYF. For the CDR3, the DNA is TGTGCCTGGGAGGAGACCCGGGACAACACCTACGAGCAGTACTTC.

This clonotype showed up many times. The chain employs TRBV4-2 and TRBJ2-4, with D tentatively TRBD1 (6 bases). V lost 0 bases, J lost 7 bases, and 10 bases lay in between. This CDR3 is 14 amino acids long. The V gene's germline CDR1 is LGHNA and CDR2 YNFKEQ. CDR3 coding DNA: TGTGCCAGCAGCCAAGAGTCCAGGGGTAACATTCAGTACTTC. Encoded protein: CASSQESRGNIQYF.